This TCR beta chain was recovered during a study of vaccination effects on CD4 cells after COVID-19. Study context: Ahead of sequencing, the ViraFEST assay grew antigen-specific CD4+ T cells using viral peptide pools. Three convalescent patients were sampled both early and late post-vaccination.

On day 10 of culture, CD4+ T cells were separated out. SARS-CoV-2 infected the person between March and December 2020, as confirmed by PCR. Either the BNT162b2 or mRNA-1273 vaccine was given to participants in two doses. With V trimmed by 3 bases and J by 2 bases, 6 bases remained unmatched. Germline CDR1 is SGHVS and CDR2 is FQNEAQ. This CDR3 is built from 15 residues. As concerns this clone: As yet, its antigen is unknown.

Assay used: immunoSEQ multiplex PCR; TCRdb lists only in-frame clones, some missing. Among 30,000 to 35,000 clones listed, roughly 75% were seen once. Study results and caveats: Clones from infection and from vaccination both contracted markedly late after vaccination. Most post-vaccine spike-reactive clones in convalescents were new, not infection-derived.

This specimen consisted of CD4+ T cells from PBMCs cultured without peptide, obtained after COVID-19 vaccination. The receptor comes from a human donor who had a prior SARS-CoV-2 infection. This rearrangement joins TRBV7-8 to TRBJ1-2, with 7 bases that match TRBD1. The CDR3 reads CASSFRTGRNYGYTF. CDR3 coding DNA: TGTGCCAGCAGCTTCCGGACAGGAAGAAACTATGGCTACACCTTC.